The source of this T cell receptor beta chain is a study of blood T cell repertoires in COVID-19. Study summary: Sites in the United States, Italy and Spain provided acute and convalescent COVID-19 samples. From T cells, B-cell-depleted T cells, or PBMCs came the material, which was cDNA or gDNA.

Per germline, CDR1 SGHRS and CDR2 YFSETQ. V was clipped by 4 bases and J by 10 bases, with 15 bases between them. The CDR3 loop spans 14 amino acids. This clone was seen only once. In the original workflow: For nucleated cells, counts were estimated from reference gene primer amplification. Libraries were prepared by immunoSEQ multiplex PCR; TCRdb keeps only in-frame clonotypes and omits some of them. V and J calls and clone size are copied from that table; D and trimming were computed from the DNA. The table records more than 250,000 clones, roughly 86% of them present only once. The sequencing input was peripheral blood. The source of this sequence is a woman in her forties or fifties with acute or convalescent COVID-19. The chain links TRBV5-1 to TRBJ1-6, with D possibly being TRBD1 (6 bases). CDR3 DNA: TGCGCCAGCAGCCCGGACAGTAGGGGCTCACCCCTCCACTTT. Translated: CASSPDSRGSPLHF.